These T cell receptor beta chains were read from a single sample in a study of response to subunit inactivated influenza vaccine. One entry per CDR3 protein results from TCRdb running MiXCR on the RT-PCR reads. The sample includes about 520,000 distinct CDR3 sequences, about 7.2% seen only once; the top ten take roughly 13%. Source: PBMCs from blood, taken about 24 months after vaccination. These receptors all come from a man between 45 and 75 years old who received an inactivated influenza vaccine. CDR3s leave out the opening cysteine and the closing phenylalanine or tryptophan. The order of the fields is V gene, clone size, CDR3 protein. For some rows the clone size is stated as once, few or many, or as a class when expanded; others skip it.

TRBV5-5 few ASSFTGGGTEAF
TRBV12-3/TRBV12-4 few ASSRTGRNQPQH
TRBV28 few ASSFFRDGDTQY
TRBV4-2 many ASSQGGNSYEQY
TRBV10-3 many AIATVFYEQY
TRBV11-1 many ASSLRAGTGFFPDTQY
TRBV5-6 - ASSYRRTGETDTQY
TRBV3-1 few ASSRLLGTEAF
TRBV5-1 few ASSKDHRGVNTEAF
TRBV12-3/TRBV12-4 - ASSEGAATDTQY
TRBV6-2/TRBV6-3 few ASTSGYGYT
TRBV6-2/TRBV6-3 - ASSYSTNVLT
TRBV29-1 few SVEISLDQPQH
TRBV24-1 - ATSDTRQANTGELF
TRBV10-3 - AISVGPGANVLT
TRBV29-1 few SVLSGTYEQY